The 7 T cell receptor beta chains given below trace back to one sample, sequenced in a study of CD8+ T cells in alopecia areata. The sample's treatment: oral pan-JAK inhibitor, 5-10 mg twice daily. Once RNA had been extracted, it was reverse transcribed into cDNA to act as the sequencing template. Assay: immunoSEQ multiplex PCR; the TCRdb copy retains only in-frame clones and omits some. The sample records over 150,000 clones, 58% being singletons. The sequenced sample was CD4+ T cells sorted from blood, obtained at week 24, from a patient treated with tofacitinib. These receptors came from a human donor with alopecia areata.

The CDR3 DNA sequence: TGTGCCAGCAGCTCGGGACAGACACTCTACGAGCAGTACTTC. It encodes CASSSGQTLYEQYF. The chain recombines TRBV27 with TRBJ2-5, with 7 bases matching TRBD1. The J call may be in error: the DNA end matches TRBJ2-7 better. The length of the CDR3 is 14 residues. Germline CDR1 reads MNHEY; CDR2 reads SMNVEV (reference sequence).

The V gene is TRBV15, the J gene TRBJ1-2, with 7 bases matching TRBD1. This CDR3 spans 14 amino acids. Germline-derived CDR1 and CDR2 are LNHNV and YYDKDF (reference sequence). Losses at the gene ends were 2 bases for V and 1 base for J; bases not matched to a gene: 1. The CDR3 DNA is TGTGCCACCAGCAGACAGGGGGGTAACTATGGCTACACCTTC. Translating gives CATSRQGGNYGYTF.

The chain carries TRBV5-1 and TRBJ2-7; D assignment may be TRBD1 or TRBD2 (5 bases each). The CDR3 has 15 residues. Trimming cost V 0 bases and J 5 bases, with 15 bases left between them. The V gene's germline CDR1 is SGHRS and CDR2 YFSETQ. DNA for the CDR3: TGCGCCAGCAGCTTGGACGGACATGGAGCGGACGAGCAGTACTTC. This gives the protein CASSLDGHGADEQYF.

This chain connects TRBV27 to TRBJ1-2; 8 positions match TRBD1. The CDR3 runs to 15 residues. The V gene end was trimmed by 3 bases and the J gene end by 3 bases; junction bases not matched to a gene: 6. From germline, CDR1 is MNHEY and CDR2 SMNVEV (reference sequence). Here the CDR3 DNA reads TGTGCCAGCAGTTTCCGGGGACAGGTAGACTATGGCTACACCTTC. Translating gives CASSFRGQVDYGYTF.

This CDR3 reads CASSSNTGELFF. The CDR3 DNA reads TGTGCCAGCAGTAGCAACACCGGGGAGCTGTTTTTT. The chain combines TRBV2 with TRBJ2-2, with D hard to call. The CDR3 runs 12 residues. The germline CDR1 and CDR2 sequences are SNHLY and FYNNEI. Deletions cut 5 bases from V and 2 bases from J, with 3 bases between.

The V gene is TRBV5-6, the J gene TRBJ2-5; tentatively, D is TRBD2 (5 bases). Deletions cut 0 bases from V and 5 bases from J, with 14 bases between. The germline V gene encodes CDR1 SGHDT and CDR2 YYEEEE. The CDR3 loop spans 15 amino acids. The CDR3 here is CASSLAPGLGETQYF. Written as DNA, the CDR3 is TGTGCCAGCAGCTTGGCGCCTGGACTCGGGGAGACCCAGTACTTC.

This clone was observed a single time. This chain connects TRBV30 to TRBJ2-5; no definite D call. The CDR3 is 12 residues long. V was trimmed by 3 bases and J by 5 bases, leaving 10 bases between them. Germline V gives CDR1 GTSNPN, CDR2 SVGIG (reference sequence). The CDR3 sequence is CAWRPLYETQYF. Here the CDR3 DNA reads TGTGCCTGGAGGCCGTTATACGAGACCCAGTACTTC.